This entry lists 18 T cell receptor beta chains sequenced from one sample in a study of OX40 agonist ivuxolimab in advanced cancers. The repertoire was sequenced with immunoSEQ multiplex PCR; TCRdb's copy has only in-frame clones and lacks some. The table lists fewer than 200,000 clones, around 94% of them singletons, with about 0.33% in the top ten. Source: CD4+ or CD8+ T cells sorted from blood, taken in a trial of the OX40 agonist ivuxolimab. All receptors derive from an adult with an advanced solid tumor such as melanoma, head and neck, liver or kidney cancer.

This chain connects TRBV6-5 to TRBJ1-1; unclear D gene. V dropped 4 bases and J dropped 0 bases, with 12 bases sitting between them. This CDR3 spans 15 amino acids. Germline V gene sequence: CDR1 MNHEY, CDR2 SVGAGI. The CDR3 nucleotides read TGTGCCAGCAGTTTAATTAACAGACTGAACACTGAAGCTTTCTTT. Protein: CASSLINRLNTEAFF.

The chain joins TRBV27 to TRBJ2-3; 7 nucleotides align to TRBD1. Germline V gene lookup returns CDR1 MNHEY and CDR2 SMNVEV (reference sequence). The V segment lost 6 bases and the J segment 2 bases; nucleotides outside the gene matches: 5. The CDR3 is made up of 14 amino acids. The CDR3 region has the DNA TGTGCCAGCAGGAGAGACAGGGTCACAGATACGCAGTATTTT. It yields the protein CASRRDRVTDTQYF.

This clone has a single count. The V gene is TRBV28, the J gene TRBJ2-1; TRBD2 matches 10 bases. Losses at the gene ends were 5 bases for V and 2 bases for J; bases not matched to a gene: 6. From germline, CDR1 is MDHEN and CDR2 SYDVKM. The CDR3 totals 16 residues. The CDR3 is CASSPRTSGTYNEQFF. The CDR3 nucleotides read TGTGCCAGCAGTCCTAGGACTAGCGGAACCTACAATGAGCAGTTCTTC.

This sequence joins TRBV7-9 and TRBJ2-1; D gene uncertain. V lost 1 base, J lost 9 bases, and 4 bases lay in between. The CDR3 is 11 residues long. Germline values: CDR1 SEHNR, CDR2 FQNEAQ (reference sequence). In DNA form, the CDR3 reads TGTGCCAGCAGCTTAGGGGTTGAGCAGTTCTTC. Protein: CASSLGVEQFF.

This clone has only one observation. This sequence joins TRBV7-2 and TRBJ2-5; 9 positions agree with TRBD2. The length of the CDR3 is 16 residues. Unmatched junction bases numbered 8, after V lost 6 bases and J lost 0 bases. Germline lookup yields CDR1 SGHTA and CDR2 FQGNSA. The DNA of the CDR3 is TGTGCCAGCAGTCCTCGACTAGCGGCGTACCAAGAGACCCAGTACTTC. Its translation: CASSPRLAAYQETQYF.

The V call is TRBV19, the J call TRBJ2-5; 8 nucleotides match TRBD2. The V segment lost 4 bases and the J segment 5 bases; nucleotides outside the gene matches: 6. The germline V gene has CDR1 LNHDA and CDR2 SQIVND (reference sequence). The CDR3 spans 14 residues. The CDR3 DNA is TGTGCCAGTAGTACCAGACGGGAGGGGGAGACCCAGTACTTC. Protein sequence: CASSTRREGETQYF. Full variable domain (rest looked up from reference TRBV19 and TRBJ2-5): DGGITQSPKYLFRKEGQNVTLSCEQNLNHDAMYWYRQDPGQGLRLIYYSQIVNDFQKGDIAEGYSVSREKKESFPLTVTSAQKNPTAFYLCASSTRREGETQYFGPGTRLLVL.

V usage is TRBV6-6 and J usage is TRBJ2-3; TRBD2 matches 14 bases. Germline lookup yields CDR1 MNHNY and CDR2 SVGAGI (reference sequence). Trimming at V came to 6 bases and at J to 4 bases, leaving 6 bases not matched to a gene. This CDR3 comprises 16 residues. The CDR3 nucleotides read TGTGCCAGCAGCGGGACTAGCGGGAGAACACCAGATACGCAGTATTTT. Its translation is CASSGTSGRTPDTQYF.

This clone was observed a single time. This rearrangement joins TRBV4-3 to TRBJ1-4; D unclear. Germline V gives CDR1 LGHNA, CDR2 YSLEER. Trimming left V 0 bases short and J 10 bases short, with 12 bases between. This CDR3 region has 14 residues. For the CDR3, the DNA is TGCGCCAGCAGCCAAGATACGGCAAGCGGAAAACTGTTTTTT. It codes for CASSQDTASGKLFF.

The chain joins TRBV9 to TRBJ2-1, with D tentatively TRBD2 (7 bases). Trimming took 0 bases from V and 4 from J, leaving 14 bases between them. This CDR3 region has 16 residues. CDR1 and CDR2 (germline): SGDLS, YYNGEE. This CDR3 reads CASSVDWGGGYNEQFF. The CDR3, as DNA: TGTGCCAGCAGCGTAGATTGGGGAGGGGGTTACAATGAGCAGTTCTTC.

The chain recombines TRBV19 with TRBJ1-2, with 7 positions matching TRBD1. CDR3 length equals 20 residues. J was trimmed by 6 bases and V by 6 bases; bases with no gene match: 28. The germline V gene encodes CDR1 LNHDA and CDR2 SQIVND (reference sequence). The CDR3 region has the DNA TGTGCCAGTAGGACCATACAGGGGATTAACCCCATGACAAACGTTCATGGCTACACCTTC. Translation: CASRTIQGINPMTNVHGYTF.

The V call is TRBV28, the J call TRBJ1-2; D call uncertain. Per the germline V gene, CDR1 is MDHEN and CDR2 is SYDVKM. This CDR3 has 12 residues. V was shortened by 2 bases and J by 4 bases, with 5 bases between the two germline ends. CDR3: CASSLRTYGYTF. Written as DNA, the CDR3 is TGTGCCAGCAGTTTACGTACCTATGGCTACACCTTC.

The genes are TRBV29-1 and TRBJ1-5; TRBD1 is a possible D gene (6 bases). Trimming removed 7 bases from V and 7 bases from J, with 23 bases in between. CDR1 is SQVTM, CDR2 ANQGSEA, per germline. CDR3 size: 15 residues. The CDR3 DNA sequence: TGCAGCGGGCACAGGGTTCCAACGAGTGGGCAGCCCCAGCATTTT. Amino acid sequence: CSGHRVPTSGQPQHF.

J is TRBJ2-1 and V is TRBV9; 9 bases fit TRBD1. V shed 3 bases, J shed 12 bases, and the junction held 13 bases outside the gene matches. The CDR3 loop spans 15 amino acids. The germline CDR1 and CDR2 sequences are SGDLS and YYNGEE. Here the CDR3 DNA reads TGTGCCAGCAGCGCGGGGACAGGGCACAATGAGCGGCAGTTCTTC. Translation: CASSAGTGHNERQFF.

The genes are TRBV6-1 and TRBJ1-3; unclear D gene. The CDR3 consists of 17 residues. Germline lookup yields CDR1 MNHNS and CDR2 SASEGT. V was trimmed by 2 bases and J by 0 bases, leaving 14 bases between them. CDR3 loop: CASSEIAIRSSGNTIYF. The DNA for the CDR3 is TGTGCCAGCAGTGAAATAGCAATCCGTTCCTCTGGAAACACCATATATTTT.

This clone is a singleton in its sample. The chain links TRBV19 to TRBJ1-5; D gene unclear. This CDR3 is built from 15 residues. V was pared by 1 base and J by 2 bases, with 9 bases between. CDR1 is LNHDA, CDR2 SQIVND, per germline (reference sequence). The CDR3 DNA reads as TGTGCCAGTAGTATAGTTGGGGTTGGCAATCAGCCCCAGCATTTT. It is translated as CASSIVGVGNQPQHF.

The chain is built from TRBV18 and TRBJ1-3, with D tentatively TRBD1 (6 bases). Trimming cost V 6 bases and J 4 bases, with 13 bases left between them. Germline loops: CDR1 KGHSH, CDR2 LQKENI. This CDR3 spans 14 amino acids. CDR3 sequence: CASSPGADGNTIYF. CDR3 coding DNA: TGTGCCAGCTCCCCGGGGGCAGACGGAAACACCATATATTTT.

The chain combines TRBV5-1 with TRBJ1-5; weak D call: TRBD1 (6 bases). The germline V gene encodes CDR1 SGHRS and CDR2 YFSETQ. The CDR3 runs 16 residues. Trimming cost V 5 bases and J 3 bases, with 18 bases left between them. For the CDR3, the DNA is TGCGCCAGCAGTACAGGGCAAGACAGCGACAATCAGCCCCAGCATTTT. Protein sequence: CASSTGQDSDNQPQHF.

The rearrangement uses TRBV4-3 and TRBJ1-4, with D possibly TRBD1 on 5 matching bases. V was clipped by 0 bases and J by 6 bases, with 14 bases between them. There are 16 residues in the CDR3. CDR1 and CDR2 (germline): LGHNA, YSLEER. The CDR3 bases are TGCGCCAGCAGCCAAGAACGGGCGTGGGGGGATGAAAAACTGTTTTTT. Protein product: CASSQERAWGDEKLFF.